This is a list of T cell receptor beta chains from one sample in a study of blood T cell repertoires in COVID-19. The protocol was immunoSEQ multiplex PCR, while the TCRdb copy is restricted to in-frame clones and leaves out a portion. Of 100,000 to 110,000 clones in the sample, more than 75% were seen once. Sequencing was carried out using peripheral blood. These receptors came from a human donor in a cohort sampled during active COVID-19. Each CDR3 is given with its conserved first and last residue. Fields, in order: J gene, V gene, D gene, CDR3 protein. A D gene is named only where the DNA matches it firmly.

TRBJ2-4 | TRBV19 | TRBD2 | CASSIGAGLAESLAKNIQYF
TRBJ2-7 | TRBV5-5 | TRBD2 | CASSLAASGRVLYEQYF
TRBJ1-5 | TRBV18 | . | CASSPSGGNQPQHF
TRBJ2-1 | TRBV19 | TRBD2 | CASTLIGLAGGHNEQFF
TRBJ2-5 | TRBV18 | TRBD1 | CASSGQGEQETQYF
TRBJ2-7 | TRBV18 | TRBD1 | CASSPGTGGVEQYF
TRBJ1-1 | TRBV6-5 | . | CASSYGGMVAFF
TRBJ1-2 | TRBV9 | TRBD1 | CASSVGSWGTGQNTEGYTF
TRBJ2-3 | TRBV29-1 | TRBD2 | CSVDNLAVSTDTQYF
TRBJ1-5 | TRBV19 | . | CASQGHLGLGQPQHF
TRBJ2-7 | TRBV7-9 | TRBD1 | CASSSGQGIGEQYF
TRBJ2-7 | TRBV5-6 | TRBD1 | CASSPGQGAYEQYF
TRBJ2-1 | TRBV5-4 | . | CASSLAQGLSSYNEQFF
TRBJ2-2 | TRBV6-5 | TRBD2 | CASSYPLGEGLGELFF
TRBJ2-5 | TRBV18 | TRBD1 | CASSPQGAKETQYF
TRBJ2-7 | TRBV6-6 | . | CASSYSSRSGVEQYF
TRBJ2-1 | TRBV7-9 | . | CASSSHLQFF
TRBJ2-5 | TRBV5-8 | TRBD1 | CASTTGDSQETQYF
TRBJ2-2 | TRBV5-6 | TRBD2 | CASHGTSSGELFF
TRBJ1-1 | TRBV2 | . | CASSAPRGGVDTEAFF
TRBJ1-2 | TRBV6-5 | TRBD1 | CASSPSTGNYGYTF
TRBJ2-5 | TRBV19 | TRBD1 | CASSPAGGWETQYF
TRBJ1-5 | TRBV7-2 | . | CASSLVENQPQHF
TRBJ2-7 | TRBV10-3 | TRBD2 | CAISGGSNYEQYF
TRBJ2-7 | TRBV27 | . | CASSKDMLLWGEQYF
TRBJ2-1 | TRBV2 | TRBD2 | CASSDQGLANNEQFF
TRBJ2-1 | TRBV12-3/TRBV12-4 | . | CASSHGNEQFF
TRBJ2-3 | TRBV7-2 | TRBD1 | CASSFTGGTDTQYF
TRBJ2-5 | TRBV29-1 | TRBD1 | CSSRQGERETQYF
TRBJ2-3 | TRBV27 | . | CASSSPGQGWTDTQYF
TRBJ1-4 | TRBV6-5 | TRBD1 | CASSYSPQGVREKLFF
TRBJ2-1 | TRBV7-2 | TRBD2 | CASSLGPGLASNEQFF
TRBJ2-2 | TRBV29-1 | . | CSAASGARNTGELFF
TRBJ2-1 | TRBV27 | . | CASSPPRGGTNRNEQFF
TRBJ2-7 | TRBV5-1 | TRBD2 | CARSPGGGGTYEQYF
TRBJ2-5 | TRBV5-1 | . | CASSKDSTDLRTQYF
TRBJ1-2 | TRBV6-2/TRBV6-3 | . | CASSLDRLGDYGYTF
TRBJ2-1 | TRBV5-5 | TRBD1 | CASSSYSGTAYNEQFF